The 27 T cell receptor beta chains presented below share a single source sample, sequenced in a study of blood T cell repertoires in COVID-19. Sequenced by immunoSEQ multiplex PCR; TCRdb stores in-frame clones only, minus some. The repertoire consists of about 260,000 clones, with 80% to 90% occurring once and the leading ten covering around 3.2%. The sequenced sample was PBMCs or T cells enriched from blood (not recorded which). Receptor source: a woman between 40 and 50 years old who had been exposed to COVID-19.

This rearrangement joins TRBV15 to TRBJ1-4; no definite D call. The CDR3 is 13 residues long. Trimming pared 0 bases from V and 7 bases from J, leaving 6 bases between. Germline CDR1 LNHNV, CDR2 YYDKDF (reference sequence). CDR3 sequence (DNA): TGTGCCACCAGCAGAGATGCGGGTGAAAAACTGTTTTTT. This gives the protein CATSRDAGEKLFF.

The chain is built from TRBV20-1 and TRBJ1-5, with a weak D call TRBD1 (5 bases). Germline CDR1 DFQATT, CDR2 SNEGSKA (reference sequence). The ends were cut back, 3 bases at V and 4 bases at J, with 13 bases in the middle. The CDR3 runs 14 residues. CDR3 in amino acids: CSASGDSQNQPQHF. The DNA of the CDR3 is TGCAGTGCTAGTGGTGACAGTCAGAATCAGCCCCAGCATTTT.

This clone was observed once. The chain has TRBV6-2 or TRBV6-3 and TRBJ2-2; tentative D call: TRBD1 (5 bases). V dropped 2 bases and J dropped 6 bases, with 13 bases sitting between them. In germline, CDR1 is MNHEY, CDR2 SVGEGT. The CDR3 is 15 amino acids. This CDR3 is CASSYGRVKAGELFF. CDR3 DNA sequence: TGTGCCAGCAGTTACGGCAGGGTGAAGGCCGGGGAGCTGTTTTTT.

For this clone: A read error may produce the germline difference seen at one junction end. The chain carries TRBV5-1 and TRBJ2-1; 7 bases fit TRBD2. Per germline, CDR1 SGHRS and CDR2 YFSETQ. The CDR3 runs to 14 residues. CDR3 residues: CASGGGGPYNEQFF. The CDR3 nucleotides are TGTGCCAGCGGCGGGGGAGGGCCCTACAATGAGCAGTTCTTC.

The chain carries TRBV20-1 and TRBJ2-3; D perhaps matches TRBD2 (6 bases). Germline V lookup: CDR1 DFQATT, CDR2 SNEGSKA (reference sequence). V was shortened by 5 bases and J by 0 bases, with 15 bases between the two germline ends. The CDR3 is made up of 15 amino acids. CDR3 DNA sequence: TGCAGTGCTCGTGGACTATCTTCTAGCACAGATACGCAGTATTTT. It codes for CSARGLSSSTDTQYF.

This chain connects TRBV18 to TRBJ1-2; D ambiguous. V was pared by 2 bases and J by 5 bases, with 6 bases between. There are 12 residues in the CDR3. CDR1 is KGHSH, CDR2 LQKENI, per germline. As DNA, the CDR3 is TGTGCCAGCTCACCAGGAGGATATGGCTACACCTTC. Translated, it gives CASSPGGYGYTF.

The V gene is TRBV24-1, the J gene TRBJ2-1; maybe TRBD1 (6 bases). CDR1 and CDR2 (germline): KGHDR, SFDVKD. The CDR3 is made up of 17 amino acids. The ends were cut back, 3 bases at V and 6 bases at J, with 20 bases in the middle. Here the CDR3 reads CATSDDPGHRLPNEQFF. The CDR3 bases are TGTGCCACCAGTGATGACCCGGGACACCGGCTTCCCAATGAGCAGTTCTTC.

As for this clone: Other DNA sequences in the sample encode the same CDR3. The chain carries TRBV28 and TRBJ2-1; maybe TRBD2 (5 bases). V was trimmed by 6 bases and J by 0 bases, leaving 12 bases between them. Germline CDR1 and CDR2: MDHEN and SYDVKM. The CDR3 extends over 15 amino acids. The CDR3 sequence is CASSSSGSSYNEQFF. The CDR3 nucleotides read TGTGCCAGCAGCTCGAGTGGGAGCTCCTACAATGAGCAGTTCTTC.

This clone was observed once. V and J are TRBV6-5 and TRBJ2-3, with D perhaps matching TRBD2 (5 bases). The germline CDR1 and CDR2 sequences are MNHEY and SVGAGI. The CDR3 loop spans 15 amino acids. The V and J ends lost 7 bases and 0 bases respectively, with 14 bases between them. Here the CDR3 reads CASKRAAPSTDTQYF. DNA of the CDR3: TGTGCCAGCAAGAGGGCAGCGCCTAGCACAGATACGCAGTATTTT.

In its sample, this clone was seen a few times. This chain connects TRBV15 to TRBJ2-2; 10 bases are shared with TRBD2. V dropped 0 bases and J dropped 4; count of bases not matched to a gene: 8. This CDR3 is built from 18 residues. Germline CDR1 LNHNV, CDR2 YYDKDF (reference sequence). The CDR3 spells CATSRDHRSGRSTGELFF. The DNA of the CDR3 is TGTGCCACCAGCAGAGACCATCGTAGCGGGAGGAGCACCGGGGAGCTGTTTTTT.

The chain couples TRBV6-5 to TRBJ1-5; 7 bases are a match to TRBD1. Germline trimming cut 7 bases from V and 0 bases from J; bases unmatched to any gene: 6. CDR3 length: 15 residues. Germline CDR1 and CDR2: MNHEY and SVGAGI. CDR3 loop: CASTDRAYSNQPQHF. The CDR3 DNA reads TGTGCCAGCACCGACAGGGCATATAGCAATCAGCCCCAGCATTTT.

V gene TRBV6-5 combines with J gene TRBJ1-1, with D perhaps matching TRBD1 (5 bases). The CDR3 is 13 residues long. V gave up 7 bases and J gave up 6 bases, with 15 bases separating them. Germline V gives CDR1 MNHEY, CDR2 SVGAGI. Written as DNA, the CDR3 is TGTGCCAGCATTTGGACAAGGGCCGCTGAAGCTTTCTTT. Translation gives CASIWTRAAEAFF.

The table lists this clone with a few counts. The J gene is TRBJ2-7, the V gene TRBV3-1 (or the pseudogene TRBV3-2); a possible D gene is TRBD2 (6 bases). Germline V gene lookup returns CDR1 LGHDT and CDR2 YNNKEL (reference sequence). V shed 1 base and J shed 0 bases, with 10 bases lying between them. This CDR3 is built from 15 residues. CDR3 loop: CASSQGRRGSYEQYF. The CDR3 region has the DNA TGTGCCAGCAGCCAAGGAAGGAGGGGCTCCTACGAGCAGTACTTC.

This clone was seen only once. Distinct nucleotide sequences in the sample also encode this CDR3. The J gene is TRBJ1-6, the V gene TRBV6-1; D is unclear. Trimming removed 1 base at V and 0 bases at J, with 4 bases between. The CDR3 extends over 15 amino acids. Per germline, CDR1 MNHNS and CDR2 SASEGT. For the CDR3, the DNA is TGTGCCAGCAGTGAAGGGAGCTCCTATAATTCACCCCTCCACTTT. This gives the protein CASSEGSSYNSPLHF.

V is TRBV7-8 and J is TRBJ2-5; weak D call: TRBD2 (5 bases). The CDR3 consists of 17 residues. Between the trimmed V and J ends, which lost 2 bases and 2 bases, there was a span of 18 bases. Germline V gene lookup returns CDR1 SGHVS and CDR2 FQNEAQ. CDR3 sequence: CASSLRPGLPTQETQYF. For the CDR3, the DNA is TGTGCCAGCAGCTTAAGACCCGGACTTCCCACACAAGAGACCCAGTACTTC. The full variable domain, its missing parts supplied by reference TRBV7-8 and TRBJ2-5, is GAGVSQSPRYKVAKRGQDVALRCDPISGHVSLFWYQQALGQGPEFLTYFQNEAQLDKSGLPSDRFFAERPEGSVSTLKIQRTQQEDSAVYLCASSLRPGLPTQETQYFGPGTRLLVL.

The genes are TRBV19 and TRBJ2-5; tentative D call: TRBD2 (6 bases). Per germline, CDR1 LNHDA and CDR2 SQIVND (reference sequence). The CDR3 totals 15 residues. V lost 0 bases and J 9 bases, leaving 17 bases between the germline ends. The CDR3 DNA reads TGTGCCAGTAGTATAGATCTGGGGGACTGGCGGGCCCAGTACTTC. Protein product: CASSIDLGDWRAQYF.

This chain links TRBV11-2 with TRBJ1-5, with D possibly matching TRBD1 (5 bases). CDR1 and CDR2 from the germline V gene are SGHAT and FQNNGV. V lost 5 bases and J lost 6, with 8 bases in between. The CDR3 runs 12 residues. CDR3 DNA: TGTGCCAGCAGCCCCGGGGGTCAGCCCCAGCATTTT. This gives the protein CASSPGGQPQHF.

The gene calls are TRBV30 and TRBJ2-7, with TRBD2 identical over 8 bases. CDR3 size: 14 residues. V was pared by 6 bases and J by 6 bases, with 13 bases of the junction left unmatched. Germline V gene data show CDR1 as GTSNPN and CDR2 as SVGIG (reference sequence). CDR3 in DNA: TGTGCCTGCCAGGGCTCAGTGGCGGGGGGCGAGCAGTACGTC. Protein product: CACQGSVAGGEQYV.

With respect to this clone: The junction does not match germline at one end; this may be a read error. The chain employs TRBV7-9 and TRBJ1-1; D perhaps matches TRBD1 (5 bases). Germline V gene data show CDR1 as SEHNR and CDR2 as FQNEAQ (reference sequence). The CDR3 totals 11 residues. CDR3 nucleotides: TGTGCCAGCAGCTTTACGACAGAACACTTTTTT. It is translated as CASSFTTEHFF.

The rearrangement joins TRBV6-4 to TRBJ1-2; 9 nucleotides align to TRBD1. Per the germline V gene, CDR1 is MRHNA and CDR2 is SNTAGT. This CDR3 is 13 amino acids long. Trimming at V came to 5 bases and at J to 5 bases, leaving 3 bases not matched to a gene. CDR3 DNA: TGTGCCAGCAGTCCTGACAGGGGGTATGGCTACACCTTC. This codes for CASSPDRGYGYTF.

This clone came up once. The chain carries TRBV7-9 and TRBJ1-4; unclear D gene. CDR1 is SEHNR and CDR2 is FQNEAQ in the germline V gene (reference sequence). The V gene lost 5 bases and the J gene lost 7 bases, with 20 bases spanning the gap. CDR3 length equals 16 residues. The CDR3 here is CASSVLSARESEKLFF. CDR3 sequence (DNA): TGTGCCAGCAGCGTACTCAGTGCCCGGGAGAGTGAAAAACTGTTTTTT.

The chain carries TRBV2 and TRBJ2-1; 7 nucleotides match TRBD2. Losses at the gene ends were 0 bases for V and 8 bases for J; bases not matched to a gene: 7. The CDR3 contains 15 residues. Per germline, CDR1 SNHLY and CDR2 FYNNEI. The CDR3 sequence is CASSEAGGIVYEQFF. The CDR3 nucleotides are TGTGCCAGCAGTGAAGCGGGGGGGATTGTTTATGAGCAGTTCTTC. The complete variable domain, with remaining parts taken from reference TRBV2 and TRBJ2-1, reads EPEVTQTPSHQVTQMGQEVILRCVPISNHLYFYWYRQILGQKVEFLVSFYNNEISEKSEIFDDQFSVERPDGSNFTLKIRSTKLEDSAMYFCASSEAGGIVYEQFFGPGTRLTVL.

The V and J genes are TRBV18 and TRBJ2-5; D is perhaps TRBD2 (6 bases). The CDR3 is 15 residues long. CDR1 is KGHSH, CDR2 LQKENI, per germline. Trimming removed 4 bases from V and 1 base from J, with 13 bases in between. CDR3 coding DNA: TGTGCCAGCTCACGACCCCCGGGAGCCCAAGAGACCCAGTACTTC. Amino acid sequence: CASSRPPGAQETQYF. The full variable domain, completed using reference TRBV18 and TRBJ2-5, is NAGVMQNPRHLVRRRGQEARLRCSPMKGHSHVYWYRQLPEEGLKFMVYLQKENIIDESGMPKERFSAEFPKEGPSILRIQQVVRGDSAAYFCASSRPPGAQETQYFGPGTRLLVL.

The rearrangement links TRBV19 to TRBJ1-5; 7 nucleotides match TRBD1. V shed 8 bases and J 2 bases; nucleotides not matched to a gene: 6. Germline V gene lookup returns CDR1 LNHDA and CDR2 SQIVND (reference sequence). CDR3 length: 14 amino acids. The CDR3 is CASRDRVRNQPQHF. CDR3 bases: TGTGCCAGTCGCGACAGGGTTCGCAATCAGCCCCAGCATTTT.

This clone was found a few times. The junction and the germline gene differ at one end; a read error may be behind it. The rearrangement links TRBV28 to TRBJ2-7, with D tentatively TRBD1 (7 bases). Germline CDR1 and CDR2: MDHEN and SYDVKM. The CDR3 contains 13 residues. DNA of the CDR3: TGTGCCAGCAGTTCACCGAACGGGGCAGGGGGGCACTTC. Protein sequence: CASSSPNGAGGHF.

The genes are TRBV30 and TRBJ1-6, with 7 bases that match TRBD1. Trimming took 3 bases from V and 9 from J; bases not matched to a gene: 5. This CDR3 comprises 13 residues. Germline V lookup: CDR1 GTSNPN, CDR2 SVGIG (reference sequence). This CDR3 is CAWSRDRGSPLHF. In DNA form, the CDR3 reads TGTGCCTGGAGCCGGGACAGAGGTTCACCCCTCCACTTT.

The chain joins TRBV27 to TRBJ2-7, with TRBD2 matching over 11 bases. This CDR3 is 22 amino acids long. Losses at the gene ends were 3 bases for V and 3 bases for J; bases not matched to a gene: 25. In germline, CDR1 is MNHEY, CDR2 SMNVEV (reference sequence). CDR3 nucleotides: TGTGCCAGCAGTTTCTCACTAGCGGGAGCCCAACACGGGAGTTATATGAGCTACGAGCAGTACGTC. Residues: CASSFSLAGAQHGSYMSYEQYV.